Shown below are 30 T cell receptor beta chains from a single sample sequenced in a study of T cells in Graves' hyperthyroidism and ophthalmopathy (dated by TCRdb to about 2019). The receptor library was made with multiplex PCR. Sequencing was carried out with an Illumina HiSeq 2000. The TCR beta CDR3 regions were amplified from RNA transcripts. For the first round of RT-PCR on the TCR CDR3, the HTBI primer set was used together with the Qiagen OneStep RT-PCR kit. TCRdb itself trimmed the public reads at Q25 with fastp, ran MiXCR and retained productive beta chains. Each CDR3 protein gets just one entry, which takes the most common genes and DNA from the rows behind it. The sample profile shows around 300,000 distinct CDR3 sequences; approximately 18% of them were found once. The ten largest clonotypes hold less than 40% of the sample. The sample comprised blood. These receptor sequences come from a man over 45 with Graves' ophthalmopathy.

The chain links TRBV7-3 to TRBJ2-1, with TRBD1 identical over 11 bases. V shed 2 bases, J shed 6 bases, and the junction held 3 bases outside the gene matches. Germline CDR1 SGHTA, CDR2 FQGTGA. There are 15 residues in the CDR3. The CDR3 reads CASSLAGTGGNEQFF. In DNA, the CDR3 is TGTGCCAGCAGCTTAGCCGGGACAGGGGGCAATGAGCAGTTCTTC.

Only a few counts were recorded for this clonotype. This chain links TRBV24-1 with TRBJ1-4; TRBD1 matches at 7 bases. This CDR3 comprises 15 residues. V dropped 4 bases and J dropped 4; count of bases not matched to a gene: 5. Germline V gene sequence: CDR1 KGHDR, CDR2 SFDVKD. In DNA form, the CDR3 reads TGTGCCACCAGTGACCCTCGACAGGGTAATGAAAAACTGTTTTTT. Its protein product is CATSDPRQGNEKLFF.

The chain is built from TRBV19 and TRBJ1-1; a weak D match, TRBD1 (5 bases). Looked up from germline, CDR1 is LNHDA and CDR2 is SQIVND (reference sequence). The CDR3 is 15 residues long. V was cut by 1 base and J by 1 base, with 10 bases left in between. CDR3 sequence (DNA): TGTGCCAGTAGTATAGGAAACAGGAGGAACACTGAAGCTTTCTTT. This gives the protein CASSIGNRRNTEAFF.

The CDR3 region is CAISGGPGGDTQYF. CDR3 coding DNA: TGTGCCATCAGTGGGGGACCCGGAGGAGATACGCAGTATTTT. This sequence joins TRBV10-3 and TRBJ2-3; perhaps D is TRBD1 or TRBD2 (5 bases each). Germline CDR1 ENHRY, CDR2 SYGVKD. The V end was cut by 4 bases, the J end by 5 bases, with 13 bases between. The CDR3 spans 14 residues.

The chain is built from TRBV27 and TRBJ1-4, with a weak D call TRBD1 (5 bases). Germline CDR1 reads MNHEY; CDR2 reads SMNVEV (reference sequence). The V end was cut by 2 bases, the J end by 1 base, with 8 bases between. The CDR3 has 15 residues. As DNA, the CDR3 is TGTGCCAGCAGTTTACTTGGGGGAACTAATGAAAAACTGTTTTTT. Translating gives CASSLLGGTNEKLFF.

CDR3 residues: CSGERGANTGELFF. For the CDR3, the DNA is TGCAGTGGCGAGCGGGGGGCGAACACCGGGGAGCTGTTTTTT. The chain uses TRBV20-1 and TRBJ2-2, with 9 bases aligning to TRBD2. Losses at the gene ends were 7 bases for V and 0 bases for J; bases not matched to a gene: 3. The length of the CDR3 is 14 residues. Germline V gene sequence: CDR1 DFQATT, CDR2 SNEGSKA (reference sequence).

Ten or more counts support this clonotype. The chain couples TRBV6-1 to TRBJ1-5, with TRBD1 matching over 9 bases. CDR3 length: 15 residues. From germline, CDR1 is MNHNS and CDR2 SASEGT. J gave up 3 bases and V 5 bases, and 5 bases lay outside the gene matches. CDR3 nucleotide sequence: TGTGCCAGCAGTTCCGGGACAGGGTTCAATCAGCCCCAGCATTTT. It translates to CASSSGTGFNQPQHF.

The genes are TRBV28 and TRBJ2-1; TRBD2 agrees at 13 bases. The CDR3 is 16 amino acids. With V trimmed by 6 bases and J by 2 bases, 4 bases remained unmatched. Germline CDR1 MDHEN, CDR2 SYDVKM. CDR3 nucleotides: TGTGCCAGCAGCCGTGGACTAGCGGGGGCCTACAATGAGCAGTTCTTC. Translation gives CASSRGLAGAYNEQFF.

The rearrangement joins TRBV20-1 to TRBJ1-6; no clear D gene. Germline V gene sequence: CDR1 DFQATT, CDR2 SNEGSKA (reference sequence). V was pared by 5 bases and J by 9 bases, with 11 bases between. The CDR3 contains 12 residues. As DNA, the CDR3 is TGCAGTGCTCGAAACTGGAGTTCACCCCTCCACTTT. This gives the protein CSARNWSSPLHF.

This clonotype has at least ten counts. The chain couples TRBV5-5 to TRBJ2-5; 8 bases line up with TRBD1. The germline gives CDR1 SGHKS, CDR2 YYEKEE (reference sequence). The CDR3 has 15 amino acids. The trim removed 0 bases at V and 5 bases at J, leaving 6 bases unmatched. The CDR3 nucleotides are TGTGCCAGCAGCTTGGTGCAGGGGGCGCGGGAGACCCAGTACTTC. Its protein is CASSLVQGARETQYF.

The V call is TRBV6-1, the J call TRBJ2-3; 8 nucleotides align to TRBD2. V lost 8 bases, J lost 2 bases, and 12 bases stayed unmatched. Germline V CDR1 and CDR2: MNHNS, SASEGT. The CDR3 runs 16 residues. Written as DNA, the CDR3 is TGTGCCAGCGCGAGCGGGAGCAGTAGTCCCACAGATACGCAGTATTTT. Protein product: CASASGSSSPTDTQYF.

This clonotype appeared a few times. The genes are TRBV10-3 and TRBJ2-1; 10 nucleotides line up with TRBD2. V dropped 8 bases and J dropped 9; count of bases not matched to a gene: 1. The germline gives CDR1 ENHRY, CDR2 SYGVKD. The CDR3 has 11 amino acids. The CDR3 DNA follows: TGTGCCATCCGGACTAGCGGTGAGCAGTTCTTC. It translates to CAIRTSGEQFF.

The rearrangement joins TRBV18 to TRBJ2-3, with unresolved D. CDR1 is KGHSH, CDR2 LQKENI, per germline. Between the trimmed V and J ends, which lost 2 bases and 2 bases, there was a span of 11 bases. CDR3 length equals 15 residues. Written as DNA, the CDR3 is TGTGCCAGCTCACCAGGTGCCCCCTCCACAGATACGCAGTATTTT. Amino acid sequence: CASSPGAPSTDTQYF.

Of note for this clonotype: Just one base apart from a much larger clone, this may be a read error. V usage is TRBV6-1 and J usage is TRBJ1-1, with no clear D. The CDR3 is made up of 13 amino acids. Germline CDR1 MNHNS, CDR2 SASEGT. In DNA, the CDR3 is TGTGCCAGCAGTGAATCGGTGAACACTAAAGCTTTCTTT. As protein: CASSESVNTKAFF.

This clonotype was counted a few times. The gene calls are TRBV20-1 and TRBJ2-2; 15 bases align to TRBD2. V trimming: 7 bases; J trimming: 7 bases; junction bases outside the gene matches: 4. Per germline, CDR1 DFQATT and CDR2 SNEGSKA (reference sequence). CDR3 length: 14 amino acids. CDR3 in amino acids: CSVRTSGRGGELFF. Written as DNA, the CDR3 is TGCAGTGTTCGGACTAGCGGGAGGGGCGGGGAGCTGTTTTTT.

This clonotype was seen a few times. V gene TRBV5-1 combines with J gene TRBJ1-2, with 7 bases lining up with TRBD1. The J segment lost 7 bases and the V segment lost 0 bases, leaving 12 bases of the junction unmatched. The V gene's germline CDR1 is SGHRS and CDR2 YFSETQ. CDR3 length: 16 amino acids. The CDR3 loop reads CASSLGGGQISSGYTF. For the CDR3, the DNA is TGCGCCAGCAGCTTGGGTGGGGGACAGATTTCTTCTGGCTACACCTTC.

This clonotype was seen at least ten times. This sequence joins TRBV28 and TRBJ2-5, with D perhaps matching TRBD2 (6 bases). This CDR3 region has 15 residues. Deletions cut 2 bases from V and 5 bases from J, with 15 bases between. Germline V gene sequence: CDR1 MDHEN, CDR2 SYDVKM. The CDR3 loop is CASSLQGGVRETQYF. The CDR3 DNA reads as TGTGCCAGCAGTTTACAGGGAGGCGTCAGGGAGACCCAGTACTTC. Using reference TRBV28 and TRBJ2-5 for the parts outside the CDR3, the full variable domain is DVKVTQSSRYLVKRTGEKVFLECVQDMDHENMFWYRQDPGLGLRLIYFSYDVKMKEKGDIPEGYSVSREKKERFSLILESASTNQTSMYLCASSLQGGVRETQYFGPGTRLLVL.

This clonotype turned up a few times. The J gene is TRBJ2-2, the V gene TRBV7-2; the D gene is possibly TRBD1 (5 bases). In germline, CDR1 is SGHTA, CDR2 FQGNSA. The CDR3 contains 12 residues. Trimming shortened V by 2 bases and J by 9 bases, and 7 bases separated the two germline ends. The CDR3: CASSLSGWELFF. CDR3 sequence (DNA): TGTGCCAGCAGCTTATCAGGGTGGGAGCTGTTTTTT.

CDR3 sequence reads: CASIKAGGRSSYNEQFF. For the CDR3, the DNA is TGTGCCAGCATTAAAGCGGGAGGGCGGAGCTCCTACAATGAGCAGTTCTTC. The chain combines TRBV28 with TRBJ2-1, with 10 bases lining up with TRBD2. The CDR3 contains 17 residues. Germline loops: CDR1 MDHEN, CDR2 SYDVKM. V was pared by 7 bases and J by 0 bases, with 9 bases of the junction left unmatched.

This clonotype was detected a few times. CDR3 in amino acids: CASSRSGVGNTIYF. The CDR3 region has the DNA TGTGCCAGCAGCCGATCGGGGGTTGGAAACACCATATATTTT. The J gene is TRBJ1-3, the V gene TRBV3-1; perhaps TRBD1 as D (5 bases). The V and J ends lost 4 bases and 3 bases respectively, with 10 bases between them. Germline V gene lookup returns CDR1 LGHDT and CDR2 YNNKEL (reference sequence). The length of the CDR3 is 14 residues.

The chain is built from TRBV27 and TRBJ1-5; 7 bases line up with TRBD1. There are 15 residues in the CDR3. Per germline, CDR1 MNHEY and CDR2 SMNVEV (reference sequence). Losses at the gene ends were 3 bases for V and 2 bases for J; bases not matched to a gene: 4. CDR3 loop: CASSFEGAGNQPQHF. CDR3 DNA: TGTGCCAGCAGTTTCGAGGGGGCCGGCAATCAGCCCCAGCATTTT.

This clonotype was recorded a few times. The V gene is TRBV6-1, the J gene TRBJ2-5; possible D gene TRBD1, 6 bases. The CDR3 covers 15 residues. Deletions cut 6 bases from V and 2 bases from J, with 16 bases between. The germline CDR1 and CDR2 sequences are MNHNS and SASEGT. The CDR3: CASRDTGHPQETQYF. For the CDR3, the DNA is TGTGCCAGCAGGGATACGGGACACCCACAAGAGACCCAGTACTTC.

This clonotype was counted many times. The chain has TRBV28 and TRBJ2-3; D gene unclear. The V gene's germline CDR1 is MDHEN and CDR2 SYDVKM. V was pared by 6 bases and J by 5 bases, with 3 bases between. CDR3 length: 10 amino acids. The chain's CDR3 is CASRLDTQYF. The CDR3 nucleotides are TGTGCCAGCAGGTTAGATACGCAGTATTTT. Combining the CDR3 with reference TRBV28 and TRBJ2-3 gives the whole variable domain DVKVTQSSRYLVKRTGEKVFLECVQDMDHENMFWYRQDPGLGLRLIYFSYDVKMKEKGDIPEGYSVSREKKERFSLILESASTNQTSMYLCASRLDTQYFGPGTRLTVL.

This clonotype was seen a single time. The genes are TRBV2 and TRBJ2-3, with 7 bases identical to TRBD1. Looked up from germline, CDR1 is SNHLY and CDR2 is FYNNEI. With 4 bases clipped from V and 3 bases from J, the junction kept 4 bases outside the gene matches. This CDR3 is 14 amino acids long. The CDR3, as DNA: TGTGCCAGCAGTGGACAGGGAGTAACAGATACGCAGTATTTT. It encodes CASSGQGVTDTQYF. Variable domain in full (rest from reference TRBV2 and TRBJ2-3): EPEVTQTPSHQVTQMGQEVILRCVPISNHLYFYWYRQILGQKVEFLVSFYNNEISEKSEIFDDQFSVERPDGSNFTLKIRSTKLEDSAMYFCASSGQGVTDTQYFGPGTRLTVL.

The CDR3 DNA reads as TGCAGTGCTAGAGTTGGGGGCAATCAGCCCCAGCATTTT. Its translation is CSARVGGNQPQHF. The J gene is TRBJ1-5, the V gene TRBV20-1; D uncertain. This CDR3 is 13 amino acids long. V was shortened by 1 base and J by 2 bases, with 6 bases between the two germline ends. Looked up from germline, CDR1 is DFQATT and CDR2 is SNEGSKA (reference sequence).

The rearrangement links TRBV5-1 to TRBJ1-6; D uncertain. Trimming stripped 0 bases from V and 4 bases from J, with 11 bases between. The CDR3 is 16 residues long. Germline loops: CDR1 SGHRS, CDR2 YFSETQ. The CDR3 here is CASSLAGEAYNSPLHF. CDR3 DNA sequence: TGCGCCAGCAGCTTGGCCGGGGAGGCATATAATTCACCCCTCCACTTT.

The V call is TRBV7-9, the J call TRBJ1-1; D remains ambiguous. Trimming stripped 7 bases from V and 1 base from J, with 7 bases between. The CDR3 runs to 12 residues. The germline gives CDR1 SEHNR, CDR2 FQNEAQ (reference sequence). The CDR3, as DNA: TGTGCCAGCAACCGGAGGAACACTGAAGCTTTCTTT. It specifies CASNRRNTEAFF.

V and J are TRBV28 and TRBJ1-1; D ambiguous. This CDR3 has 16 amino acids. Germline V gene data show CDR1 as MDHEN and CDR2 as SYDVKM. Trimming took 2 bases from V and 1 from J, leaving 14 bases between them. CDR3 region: CASSLPEGRGNTEAFF. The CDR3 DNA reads TGTGCCAGCAGTTTACCCGAGGGCAGAGGGAACACTGAAGCTTTCTTT.

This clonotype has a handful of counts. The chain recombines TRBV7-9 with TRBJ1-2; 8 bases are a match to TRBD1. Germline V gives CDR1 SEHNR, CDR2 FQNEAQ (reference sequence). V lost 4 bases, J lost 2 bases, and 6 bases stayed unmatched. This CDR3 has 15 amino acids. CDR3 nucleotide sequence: TGTGCCAGCAGCTCGGGGACAGGAGGAAACTATGGCTACACCTTC. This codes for CASSSGTGGNYGYTF. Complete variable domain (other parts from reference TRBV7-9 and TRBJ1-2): DTGVSQNPRHKITKRGQNVTFRCDPISEHNRLYWYRQTLGQGPEFLTYFQNEAQLEKSRLLSDRFSAERPKGSFSTLEIQRTEQGDSAMYLCASSSGTGGNYGYTFGSGTRLTVV.

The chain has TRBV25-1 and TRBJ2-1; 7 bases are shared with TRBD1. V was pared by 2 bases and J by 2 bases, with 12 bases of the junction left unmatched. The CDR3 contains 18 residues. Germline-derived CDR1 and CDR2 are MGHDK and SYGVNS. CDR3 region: CASSEGLETGYPYNEQFF. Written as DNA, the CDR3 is TGTGCCAGCAGTGAAGGGCTCGAGACAGGGTATCCCTACAATGAGCAGTTCTTC.